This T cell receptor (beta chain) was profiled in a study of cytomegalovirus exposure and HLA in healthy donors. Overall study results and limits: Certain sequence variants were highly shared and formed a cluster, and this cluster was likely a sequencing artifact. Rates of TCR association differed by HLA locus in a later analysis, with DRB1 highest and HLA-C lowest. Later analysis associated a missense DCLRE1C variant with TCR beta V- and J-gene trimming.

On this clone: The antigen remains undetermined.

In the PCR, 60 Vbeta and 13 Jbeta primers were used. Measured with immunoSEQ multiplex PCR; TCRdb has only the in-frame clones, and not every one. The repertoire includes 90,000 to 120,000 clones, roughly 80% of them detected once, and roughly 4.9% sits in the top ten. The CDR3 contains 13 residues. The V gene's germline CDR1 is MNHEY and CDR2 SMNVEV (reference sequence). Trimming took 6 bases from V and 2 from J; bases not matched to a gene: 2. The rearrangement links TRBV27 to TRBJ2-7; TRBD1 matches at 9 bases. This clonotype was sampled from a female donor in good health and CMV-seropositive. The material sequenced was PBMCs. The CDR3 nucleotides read TGTGCCAGCAGGGGGACAGGGCCCTACGAGCAGTACTTC. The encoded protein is CASRGTGPYEQYF.